This T cell receptor (beta chain) was identified in a study of T cell repertoires in cytomegalovirus infection. Study results and caveats: Summed public TCR beta family frequency identified CMV carriers bearing the relevant HLA.

This clonotype was detected many times. Antigen specificity is unknown. TCRdb re-called the reads with MiXCR, one entry per CDR3 protein. The data hold 400,000 to 550,000 distinct CDR3 sequences, with about 11% observed a single time. The sequenced sample consisted of PBMCs. The sequence came from a human donor in good health (CMV status not recorded). Some clones in this sample may be carry-over from other donors' samples.

This CDR3 is CASSGWAGDSTDTQYF. CDR3 DNA sequence: TGTGCCAGCAGCGGCTGGGCAGGGGATAGCACAGATACGCAGTATTTT. This chain joins TRBV5-4 and TRBJ2-3; D is perhaps TRBD1 (6 bases). The CDR3 runs to 16 residues. V was trimmed by 4 bases and J by 0 bases, leaving 15 bases between them. The germline CDR1 and CDR2 sequences are SGHNT and YYREEE (reference sequence).